The entry below describes one T cell receptor (beta chain). In germline, CDR1 is LGHDT, CDR2 YNNKEL (reference sequence). The CDR3 extends over 16 amino acids. The sample is drawn from a study of T cells expressing NK-cell markers. TCRdb re-analyzed the 5' RACE reads; it lists each CDR3 protein once, without DNA. Reported are fewer than 300,000 distinct CDR3 sequences; the ten largest clones contain more than 3.5%. The receptor comes from a woman aged 18 to 75 in good health. V is TRBV3-1 and J is TRBJ2-1; the TRBD1 assignment by TCRdb is unverifiable without DNA. The specimen was blood T cells: a sorted CD56 or NKG2C T cell subset, CD4+ or CD8+ T cells, or bulk PBMC T cells (not recorded which). CDR3 sequence reads: CASSQTGGVFYNEQFF.